This T cell receptor (beta chain) was sequenced for a study of blood T cells in healthy people across ages. Study-wide background: About one barcoded beta molecule per two T cells came from capture by template switching.

Points from the study as a whole: In long-lived donors, naive CD4+ cell counts and diversity exceeded those of aged donors. Leaving the PBMCs unsorted stopped any conclusive comparison of naive versus antigen-experienced cells.

In the case of this clonotype: Its antigen remains unknown.

The use of a sample-barcoded 5' primer and a J-beta primer mix characterized a second PCR of 7 to 11 cycles. In TCRdb, the 5' RACE reads were re-called with MiXCR into one record per CDR3 protein. The sample shows fewer than 950,000 distinct CDR3 sequences, around 36% of them seen only once. This receptor was taken from a man aged 18 to 30 in good health. Sequencing was carried out using blood.

The CDR3 coding sequence is TGTGCCAGCAGCCTCCTTCAAGCCCGGGACAGGGGGTTCAATGAGCAGTACTTC. Translated, it gives CASSLLQARDRGFNEQYF. The chain combines TRBV7-6 with TRBJ2-5; 11 nucleotides line up with TRBD1. This CDR3 is 18 amino acids long. Germline loops: CDR1 SGHVS, CDR2 FNYEAQ. With 5 bases clipped from V and 11 bases from J, the junction kept 22 bases outside the gene matches. Variable domain in full (rest from reference TRBV7-6 and TRBJ2-5): GAGVSQSPRYKVTKRGQDVALRCDPISGHVSLYWYRQALGQGPEFLTYFNYEAQQDKSGLPNDRFSAERPEGSISTLTIQRTEQRDSAMYRCASSLLQARDRGFNEQYFGPGTRLLVL.